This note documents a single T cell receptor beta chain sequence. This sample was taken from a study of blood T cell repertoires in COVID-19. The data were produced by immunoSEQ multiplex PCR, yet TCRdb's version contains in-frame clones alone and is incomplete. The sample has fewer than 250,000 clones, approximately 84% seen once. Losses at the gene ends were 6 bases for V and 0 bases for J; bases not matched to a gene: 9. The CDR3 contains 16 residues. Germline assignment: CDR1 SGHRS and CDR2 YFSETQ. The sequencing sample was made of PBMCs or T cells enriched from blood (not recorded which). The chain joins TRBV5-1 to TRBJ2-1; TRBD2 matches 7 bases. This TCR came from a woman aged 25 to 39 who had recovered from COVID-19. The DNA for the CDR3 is TGCGCCAGCAACAACGACGGGAGGCCCTCCTACAATGAGCAGTTCTTC. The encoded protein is CASNNDGRPSYNEQFF.